This entry lists 18 T cell receptor beta chains sequenced from one sample in a study of blood T cell repertoires in COVID-19. The data were produced by immunoSEQ multiplex PCR, yet TCRdb's version contains in-frame clones alone and is incomplete. Among more than 50,000 clones listed, roughly 85% were seen once. Sequencing input: peripheral blood. Receptors were obtained from a human donor in a cohort sampled during active COVID-19.

The chain couples TRBV19 to TRBJ1-5; 9 positions match TRBD1. From germline, CDR1 is LNHDA and CDR2 SQIVND (reference sequence). Trimming took 5 bases from V and 12 from J; bases not matched to a gene: 14. This CDR3 comprises 15 residues. CDR3 sequence: CASSPGTGHQLGQHF. For the CDR3, the DNA is TGTGCCAGTAGTCCGGGGACAGGGCACCAACTGGGCCAGCATTTT.

V usage is TRBV19 and J usage is TRBJ2-1; D remains ambiguous. V was clipped by 5 bases and J by 0 bases, with 11 bases between them. In germline, CDR1 is LNHDA, CDR2 SQIVND (reference sequence). This CDR3 contains 15 residues. CDR3: CASSPYTPSYNEQFF. The CDR3 nucleotides read TGTGCCAGTAGTCCATACACCCCCTCCTACAATGAGCAGTTCTTC.

This clone appeared once. The chain is built from TRBV18 and TRBJ1-1; D perhaps matches TRBD1 (6 bases). Looked up from germline, CDR1 is KGHSH and CDR2 is LQKENI. The CDR3 loop spans 14 amino acids. Trimming pared 2 bases from V and 1 base from J, leaving 8 bases between. CDR3 DNA sequence: TGTGCCAGCTCACCAGGGACACCGAACACTGAAGCTTTCTTT. It is translated as CASSPGTPNTEAFF.

V usage is TRBV18 and J usage is TRBJ2-7; possible D gene TRBD2, 5 bases. V lost 2 bases, J lost 4 bases, and 18 bases lay in between. Germline loops: CDR1 KGHSH, CDR2 LQKENI. The CDR3 is 16 amino acids. The CDR3 sequence is CASSPFTALDSYEQYF. The CDR3 DNA is TGTGCCAGCTCACCATTTACTGCACTAGATTCTTACGAGCAGTACTTC.

The genes are TRBV13 and TRBJ1-1; 7 bases line up with TRBD1. Trimming cost V 0 bases and J 1 base; bases outside gene matches: 8. Germline loops: CDR1 PRHDT, CDR2 FYEKMQ (reference sequence). CDR3 size: 17 residues. CDR3 protein: CASSLGGGRGRNTEAFF. CDR3 DNA: TGTGCCAGCAGCTTAGGAGGGGGCCGGGGAAGGAACACTGAAGCTTTCTTT.

The chain recombines TRBV9 with TRBJ2-5; D is possibly TRBD1 (6 bases). V lost 2 bases and J lost 2, with 10 bases in between. Germline V CDR1 and CDR2: SGDLS, YYNGEE. This CDR3 comprises 14 residues. The CDR3 region has the DNA TGTGCCAGCAGCGTGGGGACATTACAAGAGACCCAGTACTTC. Amino acid sequence: CASSVGTLQETQYF.

The genes are TRBV7-9 and TRBJ1-2, with D perhaps TRBD1 (5 bases). CDR1 is SEHNR, CDR2 FQNEAQ, per germline (reference sequence). V was clipped by 4 bases and J by 6 bases, with 9 bases between them. This CDR3 region has 12 residues. For the CDR3, the DNA is TGTGCCAGCAGCTCGCGACAGCATGGCTACACCTTC. Translating gives CASSSRQHGYTF.

The chain carries TRBV6-2 or TRBV6-3 and TRBJ1-5; 7 bases are shared with TRBD1. This CDR3 contains 15 residues. Trimming at V came to 0 bases and at J to 4 bases, leaving 3 bases not matched to a gene. The germline CDR1 and CDR2 sequences are MNHEY and SVGEGT. CDR3: CASSYSARGNQPQHF. CDR3 nucleotides: TGTGCCAGCAGTTACTCGGCCAGGGGGAATCAGCCCCAGCATTTT.

The chain links TRBV3-1 (or the pseudogene TRBV3-2) to TRBJ2-1; 9 positions match TRBD2. The CDR3 has 15 amino acids. V was clipped by 2 bases and J by 6 bases; unmatched bases: 5. CDR1 is LGHDT and CDR2 is YNNKEL in the germline V gene (reference sequence). The DNA for the CDR3 is TGTGCCAGCAGCCAATTGTTACTAGCGGGCAATGAGCAGTTCTTC. Encoded protein: CASSQLLLAGNEQFF.

The V gene is TRBV2, the J gene TRBJ1-6, with a weak D call TRBD1 (6 bases). This CDR3 has 15 residues. V gave up 7 bases and J gave up 6 bases, with 16 bases separating them. Germline CDR1 and CDR2: SNHLY and FYNNEI. DNA for the CDR3: TGTGCCAGCACCGAATCGACAGGAGTTAATTCACCCCTCCACTTT. Residues: CASTESTGVNSPLHF. Based on the CDR3 plus reference TRBV2 and TRBJ1-6, the full variable domain is EPEVTQTPSHQVTQMGQEVILRCVPISNHLYFYWYRQILGQKVEFLVSFYNNEISEKSEIFDDQFSVERPDGSNFTLKIRSTKLEDSAMYFCASTESTGVNSPLHFGNGTRLTVT.

V gene TRBV5-1 combines with J gene TRBJ2-1, with 11 bases fitting TRBD1. This CDR3 has 14 amino acids. The V gene end was trimmed by 4 bases and the J gene end by 9 bases; junction bases not matched to a gene: 6. Germline lookup yields CDR1 SGHRS and CDR2 YFSETQ. The DNA for the CDR3 is TGCGCCAGCAGCGCCCGGACAGGGGGCATTGAGCAGTTCTTC. It encodes CASSARTGGIEQFF.

J is TRBJ2-7 and V is TRBV18; 7 bases map to TRBD1. J was trimmed by 4 bases and V by 3 bases; bases with no gene match: 3. CDR3 length: 13 residues. The V gene's germline CDR1 is KGHSH and CDR2 LQKENI. CDR3 sequence reads: CASSPDRAYEQYF. The CDR3 bases are TGTGCCAGCTCACCCGACAGGGCGTACGAGCAGTACTTC.

V and J are TRBV6-5 and TRBJ2-7; D is ambiguous. The CDR3 sequence is 13 residues long. Germline V gene lookup returns CDR1 MNHEY and CDR2 SVGAGI. Trimming stripped 0 bases from V and 4 bases from J, with 7 bases between. CDR3 protein: CASSYSARYEQYF. The CDR3 DNA sequence: TGTGCCAGCAGTTACTCTGCGCGATACGAGCAGTACTTC.

This chain uses TRBV2 with TRBJ1-1; TRBD1 is a possible D gene (6 bases). The CDR3 has 13 amino acids. Germline CDR1 reads SNHLY; CDR2 reads FYNNEI. With 10 bases removed from V and 4 bases from J, the gap between germline ends came to 16 bases. CDR3 in amino acids: CATQGTIPTEAFF. The CDR3 DNA sequence: TGTGCCACCCAGGGGACTATACCCACTGAAGCTTTCTTT. Using reference TRBV2 and TRBJ1-1 for the parts outside the CDR3, the full variable domain is EPEVTQTPSHQVTQMGQEVILRCVPISNHLYFYWYRQILGQKVEFLVSFYNNEISEKSEIFDDQFSVERPDGSNFTLKIRSTKLEDSAMYFCATQGTIPTEAFFGQGTRLTVV.

The rearrangement uses TRBV19 and TRBJ1-4, with D possibly matching TRBD1 (6 bases). This CDR3 is 18 amino acids long. The V gene lost 2 bases and the J gene lost 0 bases, with 16 bases spanning the gap. Per germline, CDR1 LNHDA and CDR2 SQIVND (reference sequence). The CDR3 nucleotides are TGTGCCAGTAGTATAAGTGGGACACTCTACGCAACTAATGAAAAACTGTTTTTT. This codes for CASSISGTLYATNEKLFF.

This sequence joins TRBV7-9 and TRBJ2-1; 11 nucleotides align to TRBD2. Per germline, CDR1 SEHNR and CDR2 FQNEAQ (reference sequence). V was pared by 5 bases and J by 2 bases, with 5 bases of the junction left unmatched. The CDR3 has 16 residues. The CDR3 coding sequence is TGTGCCAGCAGCCGACTAGCGGGGCCAACCTACAATGAGCAGTTCTTC. Its translation is CASSRLAGPTYNEQFF.

This rearrangement joins TRBV6-1 to TRBJ2-3; 7 nucleotides match TRBD1. Trimming cost V 3 bases and J 6 bases; bases outside gene matches: 12. Germline CDR1 reads MNHNS; CDR2 reads SASEGT. CDR3 size: 16 residues. The CDR3 sequence is CASSERQGPLRDTQYF. In DNA, the CDR3 is TGTGCCAGCAGTGAGAGACAGGGCCCATTACGGGATACGCAGTATTTT.

The chain is built from TRBV30 and TRBJ1-2; D unresolved. This CDR3 is built from 12 residues. The germline V and J ends were trimmed by 0 bases and 6 bases, with 8 bases remaining between them. Per the germline V gene, CDR1 is GTSNPN and CDR2 is SVGIG (reference sequence). The CDR3 region has the DNA TGTGCCTGGAGTGTAACCCGGGATGGCTACACCTTC. Translation gives CAWSVTRDGYTF.